This entry lists 22 T cell receptor beta chains sequenced from one sample in a study of molecular identifiers for immune sequencing clone quantification. MiXCR, run by TCRdb on the PCR reads, gives a single entry per CDR3 protein. The table records under 800,000 distinct CDR3 sequences, 25% of them present only once. The specimen sequenced was naive CD8+ T cells from blood, with Jurkat cell RNA spiked in. Noted subset: FACS-sorted CD8+CD4-CCR7+CD45RA+ naive T cells. The receptors derive from a human donor in good health. Some libraries in this study had Jurkat cell RNA spiked in.

This clonotype was detected many times. The rearrangement uses TRBV6-5 and TRBJ2-3, with D unresolved. V was cut by 2 bases and J by 4 bases, with 10 bases left in between. Germline V gene lookup returns CDR1 MNHEY and CDR2 SVGAGI. The CDR3 spans 14 residues. The CDR3 DNA follows: TGTGCCAGCAGTTACGGTGCCGGCTCAGATACGCAGTATTTT. Protein sequence: CASSYGAGSDTQYF.

This chain connects TRBV28 to TRBJ2-7; D remains unclear. The CDR3 loop spans 12 amino acids. The germline V and J ends were trimmed by 3 bases and 3 bases, with 6 bases remaining between them. Per germline, CDR1 MDHEN and CDR2 SYDVKM. The CDR3 loop reads CASSFHGYEQYF. The CDR3 nucleotides read TGTGCCAGCAGTTTTCACGGCTACGAGCAGTACTTC.

The rearrangement links TRBV6-6 to TRBJ1-6, with 9 bases identical to TRBD1. The CDR3 contains 15 residues. Germline values: CDR1 MNHNY, CDR2 SVGAGI (reference sequence). V lost 6 bases and J lost 8; bases outside the gene matches: 8. The CDR3: CASSKTGGNDSPLHF. The CDR3 nucleotides are TGTGCCAGCAGCAAGACAGGGGGTAACGATTCACCCCTCCACTTT.

This clonotype came up many times. V and J are TRBV4-1 and TRBJ2-5, with D possibly matching TRBD2 (5 bases). Trimming pared 1 base from V and 5 bases from J, leaving 14 bases between. Germline CDR1 is MGHRA and CDR2 is YSYEKL. This CDR3 comprises 15 residues. CDR3 DNA sequence: TGCGCCAGCAGCCAAGTGCCGGGGAGCCACGAGACCCAGTACTTC. Its protein product is CASSQVPGSHETQYF.

V gene TRBV27 combines with J gene TRBJ2-7; D is perhaps TRBD1 (5 bases). Trimming cost V 8 bases and J 4 bases, with 18 bases left between them. The CDR3 is 14 amino acids. CDR1 and CDR2 from the germline V gene are MNHEY and SMNVEV (reference sequence). CDR3 protein: CASRSIGQSYEQYF. CDR3 DNA: TGTGCCAGCCGGAGTATAGGACAATCGTACGAGCAGTACTTC.

As regards this clonotype: This may arise from a read error, as a much more abundant clone is one base away. The genes are TRBV5-1 and TRBJ1-6; no firm D call. CDR1 and CDR2 from the germline V gene are SGHRS and YFSETQ. CDR3 length equals 16 residues. CDR3 residues: CASSDLSSSYNSPHHF. In DNA form, the CDR3 reads TGCGCCAGCAGTGACTTGTCCTCCTCCTATAATTCACCCCACCACTTT.

A few counts support this clonotype. The chain is built from TRBV7-3 and TRBJ2-1; 7 bases match TRBD1. The CDR3 runs 15 residues. V was pared by 2 bases and J by 7 bases, with 8 bases of the junction left unmatched. Per germline, CDR1 SGHTA and CDR2 FQGTGA. The CDR3 DNA reads as TGTGCCAGCAGCTTATACCCGACAGGGATAAATGAGCAGTTCTTC. Protein sequence: CASSLYPTGINEQFF.

The gene calls are TRBV9 and TRBJ2-3; tentatively, D is TRBD1 (5 bases). The J call may be mistaken, given a closer DNA end match to TRBJ1-5. Per the germline V gene, CDR1 is SGDLS and CDR2 is YYNGEE. This CDR3 is built from 15 residues. This chain's CDR3 is CASSVAGAGTGTQHF. In nucleotides, the CDR3 is TGTGCCAGCAGCGTAGCGGGAGCTGGCACAGGTACGCAGCATTTT.

With respect to this clonotype: Relative to the germline gene, one junction end is altered; a read error may explain this. The chain couples TRBV30 to TRBJ2-5; D may be TRBD1 (6 bases). The CDR3 spans 12 residues. Germline V lookup: CDR1 GTSNPN, CDR2 SVGIG (reference sequence). The CDR3 reads CVWSLGGETQYF. CDR3 DNA sequence: TGTGTCTGGAGTTTAGGGGGAGAGACCCAGTACTTC.

Note on this clonotype: One end of the junction varies from germline; a read error may be responsible. The chain carries TRBV6-5 and TRBJ1-5; D not certain. Looked up from germline, CDR1 is MNHEY and CDR2 is SVGAGI. The CDR3 extends over 14 amino acids. The CDR3: CASSYAGIDPPPHF. For the CDR3, the DNA is TGTGCCAGCAGTTACGCGGGGATCGATCCGCCCCCGCATTTT.

As for this clonotype: This may arise from a read error, as a much more abundant clone is one base away. This sequence joins TRBV7-9 and TRBJ2-3; a possible D gene is TRBD1 (5 bases). The CDR3 loop spans 16 amino acids. Per germline, CDR1 SEHNR and CDR2 FQNEAQ (reference sequence). This CDR3 is CASCLTTGVGTDTQYF. The CDR3 nucleotides are TGTGCCAGCTGCTTAACCACAGGCGTTGGCACAGATACGCAGTATTTT.

As for this clonotype: A much more abundant neighbour one base away suggests this may be a read error. The chain is built from TRBV27 and TRBJ2-2; D unresolved. Deletions cut 6 bases from V and 3 bases from J, with 8 bases between. The germline gives CDR1 MNHEY, CDR2 SMNVEV (reference sequence). This CDR3 has 13 amino acids. The CDR3 nucleotides read TGTGCCAGCAGCCCCGCGGACACCGGGGAGCTGTTTTTT. It is translated as CASSPADTGELFF.

This clonotype has at least ten counts. The rearrangement uses TRBV29-1 and TRBJ2-2; 10 bases agree with TRBD1. The junction had 2 bases not matched to a gene; V was cut back by 7 bases and J by 3 bases. This CDR3 region has 13 residues. Looked up from germline, CDR1 is SQVTM and CDR2 is ANQGSEA. CDR3 nucleotide sequence: TGCAGCGCAGGGACAGGGGACACCGGGGAGCTGTTTTTT. This sequence encodes CSAGTGDTGELFF.

Turning to this clonotype: The germline gene is not matched at one end of the junction; a read error may be the cause. The chain recombines TRBV4-1 with TRBJ2-7; D is ambiguous. Per germline, CDR1 MGHRA and CDR2 YSYEKL. The CDR3 runs 14 residues. The CDR3 region has the DNA TGCGCCAGCAGCCAAGATGCAGTTTCCTACGGGCAGTACTTC. This codes for CASSQDAVSYGQYF.

This clonotype was found a few times. V gene TRBV5-6 combines with J gene TRBJ2-7; 9 nucleotides align to TRBD1. V dropped 4 bases and J dropped 6; count of bases not matched to a gene: 8. CDR1 SGHDT and CDR2 YYEEEE come from the germline V gene. The CDR3 is made up of 14 amino acids. The CDR3 nucleotides are TGTGCCAGCAGCCAAGGGACAGGGTCAGCCGAGCAGTACTTC. Its translation is CASSQGTGSAEQYF. The entire variable domain, with the rest obtained from reference TRBV5-6 and TRBJ2-7, is as follows: DAGVTQSPTHLIKTRGQQVTLRCSPKSGHDTVSWYQQALGQGPQFIFQYYEEEERQRGNFPDRFSGHQFPNYSSELNVNALLLGDSALYLCASSQGTGSAEQYFGPGTRLTVT.

This clonotype was picked up many times. The chain combines TRBV13 with TRBJ2-7, with D possibly being TRBD1 (5 bases). Germline V lookup: CDR1 PRHDT, CDR2 FYEKMQ (reference sequence). V was trimmed by 3 bases and J by 7 bases, leaving 22 bases between them. This CDR3 has 16 residues. The CDR3 protein is CASSFSGTGFDVEQYF. DNA of the CDR3: TGTGCCAGCAGCTTTTCCGGTACAGGATTCGATGTGGAGCAGTACTTC.

CDR3 nucleotides: TGTGCCAGCAGTTACTCGATTGGCACAGAGGGACTAGCGGGATTCGACGAGCAGTACTTC. Its translation: CASSYSIGTEGLAGFDEQYF. J is TRBJ2-7 and V is TRBV6-5, with 13 bases fitting TRBD2. CDR3 length: 20 residues. The ends lost 0 bases at V and 5 bases at J; junction bases unmatched: 16. The V gene's germline CDR1 is MNHEY and CDR2 SVGAGI.

This clonotype is a singleton in its sample. The rearrangement joins TRBV27 to TRBJ2-7, with TRBD1 identical over 9 bases. V trimming: 5 bases; J trimming: 6 bases; junction bases outside the gene matches: 5. Germline loops: CDR1 MNHEY, CDR2 SMNVEV (reference sequence). The CDR3 is 13 residues long. The CDR3 here is CASSGTGSPEQYF. The CDR3 bases are TGTGCCAGCAGTGGGACAGGGTCCCCCGAGCAGTACTTC.

About this clonotype: One junction end does not reproduce the germline sequence, and a read error may be involved. The V and J genes are TRBV30 and TRBJ2-2; a weak D match, TRBD2 (6 bases). The CDR3 contains 15 residues. Germline V CDR1 and CDR2: GTSNPN, SVGIG (reference sequence). The CDR3: CASTSRGLNTGGLFF. CDR3 bases: TGTGCCTCAACATCTCGGGGATTGAACACCGGGGGGCTGTTTTTT.

This clonotype showed up just a few times. A much larger clone lies one base from this, so it may be a read error. This chain's CDR3 is CASSLGSRGIGIEAFF. In DNA form, the CDR3 reads TGTGCCAGCAGTTTAGGTTCGCGGGGGATCGGGATTGAAGCTTTCTTT. The J gene is TRBJ1-1, the V gene TRBV28; D is possibly TRBD1 (5 bases). The V end lost 2 bases, the J end lost 7 bases, and 20 bases lay between the germline ends. The CDR3 length is 16 residues. Germline values: CDR1 MDHEN, CDR2 SYDVKM.

With respect to this clonotype: One end of the junction fails to match germline, which may point to a read error. The CDR3 DNA reads as TGCGCCAGCAGCCAAGATAACAACCTTAACCATGGCTACACCTTC. Encoded protein: CASSQDNNLNHGYTF. The rearrangement joins TRBV4-1 to TRBJ1-2, with D unresolved. The CDR3 sequence is 15 residues long. CDR1 and CDR2 from the germline V gene are MGHRA and YSYEKL.

Worth noting for this clonotype: A much larger clone lies one base from this, so it may be a read error. For the CDR3, the DNA is TGTGCCAGTGGGCGAGACAGGTCTTTTATTGAGGAAGGAAAACTGTTTTTT. Protein sequence: CASGRDRSFIEEGKLFF. The chain links TRBV6-5 to TRBJ1-4; D might be TRBD1 (6 bases). The V and J ends lost 9 bases and 10 bases respectively, with 30 bases between them. Germline V gene lookup returns CDR1 MNHEY and CDR2 SVGAGI. This CDR3 comprises 17 residues.